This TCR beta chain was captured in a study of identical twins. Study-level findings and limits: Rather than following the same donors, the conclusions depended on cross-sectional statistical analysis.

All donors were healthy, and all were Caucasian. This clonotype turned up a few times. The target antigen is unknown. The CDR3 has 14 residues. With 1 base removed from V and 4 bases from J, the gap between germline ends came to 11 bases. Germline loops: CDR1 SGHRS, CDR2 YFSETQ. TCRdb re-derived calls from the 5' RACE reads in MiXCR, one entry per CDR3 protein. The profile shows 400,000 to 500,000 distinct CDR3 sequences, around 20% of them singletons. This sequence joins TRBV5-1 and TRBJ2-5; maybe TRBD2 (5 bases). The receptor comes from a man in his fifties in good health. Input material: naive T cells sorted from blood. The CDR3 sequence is CASSLYGVSETQYF. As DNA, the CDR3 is TGCGCCAGCAGCTTGTACGGGGTATCAGAGACCCAGTACTTC.